One sample yielded the 27 T cell receptor beta chains listed below, sequenced in a study of blood T cell repertoires in COVID-19. Clones were sequenced by immunoSEQ multiplex PCR, and TCRdb holds only the in-frame ones, with some missing. The sample carries more than 110,000 clones, around nine tenths recorded once. Sequencing input: peripheral blood. Receptors were obtained from a human donor in a cohort sampled during active COVID-19.

In DNA, the CDR3 is TGTGCCAGCACCACGACAGGCTATGGCTACACCTTC. It yields the protein CASTTTGYGYTF. The rearrangement joins TRBV2 to TRBJ1-2; TRBD1 is a possible D gene (6 bases). V shed 7 bases and J shed 4 bases, with 10 bases lying between them. CDR1 and CDR2 (germline): SNHLY, FYNNEI. There are 12 residues in the CDR3. Full variable domain (missing parts from reference TRBV2 and TRBJ1-2): EPEVTQTPSHQVTQMGQEVILRCVPISNHLYFYWYRQILGQKVEFLVSFYNNEISEKSEIFDDQFSVERPDGSNFTLKIRSTKLEDSAMYFCASTTTGYGYTFGSGTRLTVV.

This chain uses TRBV27 with TRBJ2-7, with 8 bases identical to TRBD1. From germline, CDR1 is MNHEY and CDR2 SMNVEV (reference sequence). With 5 bases clipped from V and 4 bases from J, the junction kept 10 bases outside the gene matches. The CDR3 consists of 15 residues. The CDR3, as DNA: TGTGCCAGCAGTCCGCTGGACAGGGCCAAGTACGAGCAGTACTTC. It codes for CASSPLDRAKYEQYF.

J is TRBJ1-3 and V is TRBV4-1; possibly TRBD1 for D (6 bases). Deletions cut 1 base from V and 2 bases from J, with 9 bases between. Germline CDR1 and CDR2: MGHRA and YSYEKL. This CDR3 is built from 15 residues. The CDR3 coding sequence is TGCGCCAGCAGCCAAGTCACAGGGACTGGAAACACCATATATTTT. Protein sequence: CASSQVTGTGNTIYF.

This clone was recorded a few times. The rearrangement links TRBV6-2 or TRBV6-3 to TRBJ2-1; weak D call: TRBD2 (6 bases). CDR1 MNHEY and CDR2 SVGEGT come from the germline V gene. The V end was cut by 5 bases, the J end by 5 bases, with 13 bases between. The length of the CDR3 is 14 residues. The CDR3 here is CASSLRLGNNEQFF. As DNA, the CDR3 is TGTGCCAGCAGTCTACGACTAGGGAACAATGAGCAGTTCTTC.

This clone was counted once. The chain recombines TRBV11-2 with TRBJ2-3; possibly TRBD2 for D (7 bases). The V end was cut by 2 bases, the J end by 4 bases, with 13 bases between. CDR1 and CDR2 from the germline V gene are SGHAT and FQNNGV. The length of the CDR3 is 15 residues. In DNA, the CDR3 is TGTGCCAGCAGCTTATCCGGGGGGCGGGCAGATACGCAGTATTTT. It encodes CASSLSGGRADTQYF.

The gene calls are TRBV5-6 and TRBJ2-2; D might be TRBD1 (6 bases). The V gene lost 4 bases and the J gene lost 1 base, with 8 bases spanning the gap. Germline V gene data show CDR1 as SGHDT and CDR2 as YYEEEE. This CDR3 has 14 residues. The CDR3 spells CASSPTGNTGELFF. CDR3 bases: TGTGCCAGCAGCCCGACAGGGAACACCGGGGAGCTGTTTTTT.

The V gene is TRBV3-1 (or the pseudogene TRBV3-2), the J gene TRBJ2-3; 10 nucleotides align to TRBD2. V was pared by 1 base and J by 2 bases, with 6 bases of the junction left unmatched. The CDR3 sequence is 17 residues long. Per germline, CDR1 LGHDT and CDR2 YNNKEL (reference sequence). The CDR3 bases are TGTGCCAGCAGCCAAGGAAAACTAGCGGGGTTCACAGATACGCAGTATTTT. It yields the protein CASSQGKLAGFTDTQYF.

This chain uses TRBV23-1 with TRBJ1-5; D is undetermined. TRBV23-1 is given ORF status, its function remaining uncertain. The CDR3 is 15 residues long. Trimming took 2 bases from V and 5 from J, leaving 13 bases between them. The CDR3: CASSQVRRMYQPQHF. Written as DNA, the CDR3 is TGCGCCAGCAGTCAAGTTCGCAGGATGTATCAGCCCCAGCATTTT.

This clone was counted a single time. The DNA of the CDR3 is TGTGCCAGCAGCTTAGCGTTCCCGTCCTACGAGCAGTACTTC. Translation gives CASSLAFPSYEQYF. V usage is TRBV7-9 and J usage is TRBJ2-7; D gene uncertain. Trimming left V 0 bases short and J 1 base short, with 7 bases between. The CDR3 is made up of 14 amino acids. CDR1 and CDR2 (germline): SEHNR, FQNEAQ (reference sequence). Full variable domain (remainder filled in from reference TRBV7-9 and TRBJ2-7): DTGVSQNPRHKITKRGQNVTFRCDPISEHNRLYWYRQTLGQGPEFLTYFQNEAQLEKSRLLSDRFSAERPKGSFSTLEIQRTEQGDSAMYLCASSLAFPSYEQYFGPGTRLTVT.

The chain recombines TRBV6-5 with TRBJ1-5, with D possibly matching TRBD1 (6 bases). The CDR3 runs to 15 residues. CDR1 MNHEY and CDR2 SVGAGI come from the germline V gene. CDR3 protein: CAPSGGLLSNQPQHF. CDR3 nucleotides: TGTGCACCCTCTGGGGGCCTACTTAGCAATCAGCCCCAGCATTTT.

V gene TRBV5-1 combines with J gene TRBJ1-1; D not resolved. The CDR3 sequence is 12 residues long. Germline lookup yields CDR1 SGHRS and CDR2 YFSETQ. V shed 0 bases and J shed 5 bases, with 5 bases lying between them. The CDR3 DNA follows: TGCGCCAGCAGCTTGGGGAGAACTGAAGCTTTCTTT. As protein: CASSLGRTEAFF.

A word on this clone: Different DNA sequences within this sample yield the same CDR3. The rearrangement joins TRBV7-9 to TRBJ2-7; D call uncertain. The ends were cut back, 0 bases at V and 0 bases at J, with 3 bases in the middle. The CDR3 runs to 13 residues. Germline V lookup: CDR1 SEHNR, CDR2 FQNEAQ (reference sequence). The CDR3 coding sequence is TGTGCCAGCAGCTTAGCTCTCTCCTACGAGCAGTACTTC. This translates into CASSLALSYEQYF. Supplemented by reference TRBV7-9 and TRBJ2-7, the full variable domain reads DTGVSQNPRHKITKRGQNVTFRCDPISEHNRLYWYRQTLGQGPEFLTYFQNEAQLEKSRLLSDRFSAERPKGSFSTLEIQRTEQGDSAMYLCASSLALSYEQYFGPGTRLTVT.

The gene calls are TRBV27 and TRBJ2-1; D might be TRBD2 (6 bases). V dropped 8 bases and J dropped 5 bases, with 19 bases sitting between them. The germline gives CDR1 MNHEY, CDR2 SMNVEV (reference sequence). The CDR3 runs to 15 residues. The chain's CDR3 is CASPLIGRTDNEQFF. DNA for the CDR3: TGTGCCAGCCCCCTTATAGGGAGGACGGACAATGAGCAGTTCTTC.

This clone appeared a single time. The genes are TRBV7-9 and TRBJ2-1; 9 bases map to TRBD2. J was trimmed by 1 base and V by 8 bases; bases with no gene match: 12. The CDR3 totals 17 residues. The germline V gene has CDR1 SEHNR and CDR2 FQNEAQ (reference sequence). The DNA for the CDR3 is TGTGCCAGCCCGAAGGGGCGGGAGGGCTCGTCCTACAATGAGCAGTTCTTC. It yields the protein CASPKGREGSSYNEQFF.

CDR3 region: CASSADRGSSPLHF. DNA of the CDR3: TGTGCCAGCAGCGCGGACAGGGGAAGTTCACCCCTCCACTTT. The V and J genes are TRBV7-2 and TRBJ1-6; 9 nucleotides line up with TRBD1. The V gene's germline CDR1 is SGHTA and CDR2 FQGNSA. The CDR3 length is 14 residues. V shed 5 bases, J shed 9 bases, and the junction held 5 bases outside the gene matches.

The chain uses TRBV7-9 and TRBJ2-7; 11 nucleotides agree with TRBD2. The germline V gene has CDR1 SEHNR and CDR2 FQNEAQ (reference sequence). The CDR3 totals 18 residues. V lost 5 bases and J lost 0; bases outside the gene matches: 12. The CDR3 region is CASSPITSGRAPSYEQYF. In DNA form, the CDR3 reads TGTGCCAGCAGCCCCATTACTAGCGGGAGAGCTCCCTCCTACGAGCAGTACTTC. Combining the CDR3 with reference TRBV7-9 and TRBJ2-7 gives the whole variable domain DTGVSQNPRHKITKRGQNVTFRCDPISEHNRLYWYRQTLGQGPEFLTYFQNEAQLEKSRLLSDRFSAERPKGSFSTLEIQRTEQGDSAMYLCASSPITSGRAPSYEQYFGPGTRLTVT.

The rearrangement uses TRBV12-3 or TRBV12-4 and TRBJ1-1; D may be TRBD1 (5 bases). V was pared by 1 base and J by 8 bases, with 11 bases between. The CDR3 loop spans 13 amino acids. CDR3: CASSLGGDSEAFF. The CDR3 region has the DNA TGTGCCAGCAGTTTAGGAGGAGACAGCGAAGCTTTCTTT.

This chain connects TRBV5-1 to TRBJ2-5; the D gene is possibly TRBD2 (5 bases). Trimming pared 2 bases from V and 0 bases from J, leaving 8 bases between. Germline lookup yields CDR1 SGHRS and CDR2 YFSETQ. This CDR3 is 14 amino acids long. CDR3 residues: CASSFGGYQETQYF. CDR3 bases: TGCGCCAGCAGCTTTGGCGGGTACCAAGAGACCCAGTACTTC.

This clone was picked up one time. This rearrangement joins TRBV29-1 to TRBJ1-1; the D gene is possibly TRBD1 (5 bases). The V gene's germline CDR1 is SQVTM and CDR2 ANQGSEA. CDR3 length equals 14 residues. Trimming cost V 2 bases and J 2 bases, with 12 bases left between them. The CDR3 sequence is CSVETMGLNTEAFF. The DNA of the CDR3 is TGCAGCGTTGAAACGATGGGACTTAACACTGAAGCTTTCTTT.

The chain links TRBV9 to TRBJ2-7; 8 bases agree with TRBD2. The CDR3 has 16 amino acids. Germline V gene data show CDR1 as SGDLS and CDR2 as YYNGEE. After removal of 3 bases from V and 2 bases from J, the junction contained 10 bases not matched to a gene. CDR3 nucleotides: TGTGCCAGCAGCGGGCCCCAGACTAGCGTCACCTACGAGCAGTACTTC. It encodes CASSGPQTSVTYEQYF.

The chain has TRBV5-1 and TRBJ2-1, with D hard to call. V was trimmed by 3 bases and J by 5 bases, leaving 9 bases between them. The CDR3 loop spans 13 amino acids. The germline V gene encodes CDR1 SGHRS and CDR2 YFSETQ. The CDR3 sequence is CASSYLVDNEQFF. CDR3 DNA sequence: TGCGCCAGCAGCTATCTAGTCGACAATGAGCAGTTCTTC.

The chain joins TRBV9 to TRBJ2-3, with 8 bases lining up with TRBD2. Germline V gene lookup returns CDR1 SGDLS and CDR2 YYNGEE. This CDR3 has 16 amino acids. V was pared by 0 bases and J by 2 bases, with 5 bases of the junction left unmatched. The CDR3 loop reads CASSVGGGSLTDTQYF. The CDR3 DNA reads TGTGCCAGCAGCGTAGGCGGGGGGTCACTCACAGATACGCAGTATTTT.

The CDR3 is CASSPGGRQGGTEAFF. CDR3 nucleotides: TGTGCCAGCAGCCCGGGGGGACGCCAGGGAGGAACTGAAGCTTTCTTT. This chain joins TRBV28 and TRBJ1-1; possible D gene TRBD1, 5 bases. CDR1 and CDR2 (germline): MDHEN, SYDVKM. CDR3 length: 16 amino acids. V dropped 6 bases and J dropped 5 bases, with 22 bases sitting between them.

The chain is built from TRBV12-3 or TRBV12-4 and TRBJ1-3; D gene unclear. The CDR3 loop spans 13 amino acids. V lost 3 bases and J lost 7, with 10 bases in between. CDR3 in DNA: TGTGCCAGCAGTTTGGGAGCGATCAACACCATATATTTT. This codes for CASSLGAINTIYF.

This chain uses TRBV4-1 with TRBJ2-3; 12 bases are shared with TRBD2. This CDR3 region has 16 residues. The ends lost 4 bases at V and 5 bases at J; junction bases unmatched: 7. Germline V gene lookup returns CDR1 MGHRA and CDR2 YSYEKL. The CDR3 spells CASSPQGTSGLDTQYF. The DNA for the CDR3 is TGCGCCAGCAGCCCACAGGGGACTAGCGGGTTAGATACGCAGTATTTT.

This chain connects TRBV11-2 to TRBJ2-1; D not certain. Germline CDR1 and CDR2: SGHAT and FQNNGV. V lost 5 bases, J lost 6 bases, and 17 bases lay in between. The CDR3 covers 15 residues. The CDR3 loop is CASSGPGVGFNEQFF. CDR3 bases: TGTGCCAGCAGCGGCCCTGGCGTCGGGTTCAATGAGCAGTTCTTC.

V is TRBV2 and J is TRBJ1-4, with a possible D match to TRBD1 (5 bases). Per the germline V gene, CDR1 is SNHLY and CDR2 is FYNNEI. This CDR3 comprises 17 residues. V was pared by 6 bases and J by 0 bases, with 17 bases between. The CDR3 loop is CASSLAGSSATNEKLFF. CDR3 DNA: TGTGCCAGCAGCCTCGCAGGGTCTTCAGCAACTAATGAAAAACTGTTTTTT.